The entry that follows covers one T cell receptor (beta chain) sequence. Its specificity is not known. The table came from immunoSEQ multiplex PCR; TCRdb's copy has only in-frame clones and leaves some out. The table includes over a million clones, roughly 96% detected once. Recent acute infections and vaccinations were absent in the healthy HIV-negative adult donors. The CDR3 has 15 amino acids. The V gene's germline CDR1 is SEHNR and CDR2 FQNEAQ (reference sequence). V dropped 1 base and J dropped 4; count of bases not matched to a gene: 3. The data are from a study of shared clonotypes between healthy human individuals. Study results and caveats: On the whole, naive subsets had larger estimated richness than memory subsets had. Among donors, the sharing of clonotypes was expected to be influenced by sequencing depth. Naive CD4 clonotypes were shared across a handful of donors at 4.5% to 6.5%.

The source of this sequence is a man younger than 40 in good health. Material for sequencing was naive CD4+ T cells sorted from blood. Described subset: CD45RA+ positively selected. The rearrangement joins TRBV7-9 to TRBJ1-2; TRBD1 matches 10 bases. CDR3 in amino acids: CASSLGQGASYGYTF. In nucleotides, the CDR3 is TGTGCCAGCAGCTTAGGACAGGGGGCTTCCTATGGCTACACCTTC.